The 9 T cell receptor beta chains presented below share a single source sample, sequenced in a study of T-cell memory formation after mild COVID-19. Using its own MiXCR run on the 5' RACE reads, TCRdb lists one record per CDR3 protein. The profile shows approximately 270,000 distinct CDR3 sequences, around 15% of them singletons. Sequencing used PBMCs or a T cell subset sorted from them (not recorded which). These receptors all come from a man aged 18 to 30 who had mild COVID-19 (a few samples of this study predate the infection). Cell type and time point are not known.

This clonotype was seen a few times. The V gene is TRBV15, the J gene TRBJ2-5; 9 bases match TRBD1. The germline gives CDR1 LNHNV, CDR2 YYDKDF (reference sequence). V trimming: 4 bases; J trimming: 2 bases; junction bases outside the gene matches: 2. The CDR3 has 14 amino acids. This CDR3 is CATSIDRGQETQYF. As DNA, the CDR3 is TGTGCCACCAGCATTGACAGGGGGCAAGAGACCCAGTACTTC.

This clonotype was observed at least ten times. The V gene is TRBV7-2, the J gene TRBJ1-2, with D perhaps matching TRBD1 (5 bases). V gave up 7 bases and J gave up 7 bases, with 19 bases separating them. Germline V gene data show CDR1 as SGHTA and CDR2 as FQGNSA. The CDR3 extends over 14 amino acids. CDR3 sequence: CASKVGRRTAGYTF. The CDR3 nucleotides are TGTGCCAGCAAGGTGGGGCGGCGCACGGCTGGCTACACCTTC. Full variable domain (remainder filled in from reference TRBV7-2 and TRBJ1-2): GAGVSQSPSNKVTEKGKDVELRCDPISGHTALYWYRQSLGQGLEFLIYFQGNSAPDKSGLPSDRFSAERTGGSVSTLTIQRTQQEDSAVYLCASKVGRRTAGYTFGSGTRLTVV.

This clonotype was recorded a few times. The V and J genes are TRBV3-1 and TRBJ2-2; no clear D gene. In germline, CDR1 is LGHDT, CDR2 YNNKEL (reference sequence). This CDR3 is built from 15 residues. Trimming shortened V by 4 bases and J by 0 bases, and 9 bases separated the two germline ends. CDR3 loop: CASSRGEANTGELFF. The CDR3, as DNA: TGTGCCAGCAGCCGGGGTGAGGCGAACACCGGGGAGCTGTTTTTT.

This clonotype came up many times. V and J are TRBV7-2 and TRBJ2-5; possibly TRBD1 or TRBD2 for D (5 bases each). Germline V CDR1 and CDR2: SGHTA, FQGNSA. Trimming stripped 8 bases from V and 4 bases from J, with 17 bases between. The CDR3 totals 14 residues. This chain's CDR3 is CASRDPGLAETQYF. CDR3 coding DNA: TGTGCCAGCCGGGACCCCGGGTTGGCAGAGACCCAGTACTTC. The complete variable domain, with remaining parts taken from reference TRBV7-2 and TRBJ2-5, reads GAGVSQSPSNKVTEKGKDVELRCDPISGHTALYWYRQSLGQGLEFLIYFQGNSAPDKSGLPSDRFSAERTGGSVSTLTIQRTQQEDSAVYLCASRDPGLAETQYFGPGTRLLVL.

CDR3 region: CASSTQQGVLQYF. In DNA, the CDR3 is TGTGCCAGCAGCACCCAACAGGGGGTGCTTCAGTACTTC. V is TRBV7-2 and J is TRBJ2-4, with 8 bases identical to TRBD1. The V segment lost 5 bases and the J segment 11 bases; nucleotides outside the gene matches: 8. The V gene's germline CDR1 is SGHTA and CDR2 FQGNSA. The length of the CDR3 is 13 residues.

V usage is TRBV11-2 and J usage is TRBJ2-3; 10 bases agree with TRBD2. In germline, CDR1 is SGHAT, CDR2 FQNNGV. This CDR3 has 16 amino acids. V dropped 8 bases and J dropped 3; count of bases not matched to a gene: 11. CDR3 DNA sequence: TGTGCCAGCCGGCCCACTCTAGCGGGGGTAACAGATACGCAGTATTTT. This codes for CASRPTLAGVTDTQYF.

This clonotype appeared many times. The rearrangement joins TRBV20-1 to TRBJ2-7; 7 bases fit TRBD2. V was pared by 7 bases and J by 7 bases, with 7 bases of the junction left unmatched. This CDR3 has 11 residues. Germline-derived CDR1 and CDR2 are DFQATT and SNEGSKA (reference sequence). The DNA of the CDR3 is TGCAGTGGTGGACTAGGCGGGGAGCAGTACTTC. Translated, it gives CSGGLGGEQYF.

CDR3 bases: TGTGCCAGCAGCTTAGCCCAACGGAGCTATCATGGCTACACCTTC. This encodes CASSLAQRSYHGYTF. This chain links TRBV7-8 with TRBJ1-2; the D is unclear. There are 15 residues in the CDR3. Trimming took 0 bases from V and 6 from J, leaving 14 bases between them. Germline CDR1 reads SGHVS; CDR2 reads FQNEAQ.

At least ten counts were recorded for this clonotype. The J gene is TRBJ2-7, the V gene TRBV4-2; D is unclear. Germline assignment: CDR1 LGHNA and CDR2 YNFKEQ. The CDR3 spans 11 residues. The V end was cut by 1 base, the J end by 5 bases, with 3 bases between. The CDR3 nucleotides read TGTGCCAGCAGCCAAGCGCACGAGCAGTACTTC. It encodes CASSQAHEQYF.